This T cell receptor (beta chain) was recorded in a study of blood T cell repertoires in COVID-19. V shed 6 bases and J 4 bases; nucleotides not matched to a gene: 6. Looked up from germline, CDR1 is SNHLY and CDR2 is FYNNEI. There are 14 residues in the CDR3. This clone was seen a few times. Sequencing used immunoSEQ multiplex PCR; TCRdb keeps in-frame clones, though not all of them. The sample records approximately 190,000 clones, around 76% being singletons. The clonotype comes from a woman aged 60 to 75 with COVID-19, enrolled during active disease. The V gene is TRBV2, the J gene TRBJ2-7; the match to TRBD2 covers 10 bases. Sample: peripheral blood. The chain's CDR3 is CASRIAGGSYEQYF. In nucleotides, the CDR3 is TGTGCCAGCAGAATAGCGGGAGGCTCTTACGAGCAGTACTTC. Combining the CDR3 with reference TRBV2 and TRBJ2-7 gives the whole variable domain EPEVTQTPSHQVTQMGQEVILRCVPISNHLYFYWYRQILGQKVEFLVSFYNNEISEKSEIFDDQFSVERPDGSNFTLKIRSTKLEDSAMYFCASRIAGGSYEQYFGPGTRLTVT.